This TCR beta chain originates from a study of radiotherapy plus CTLA-4 blockade in lung cancer. Study-level background: Disease control reached more than 30%, with objective responses in over 15%.

Comments on this clone: The antigen is not known.

Chemo-refractory metastatic non-small-cell lung cancer patients were treated with focal radiation plus CTLA-4 blockade with ipilimumab. Overall study findings and caveats: The best prediction of response reportedly came from early blood T cell clone dynamics, with interferon-beta. Clones derived from tumor TCRs expanded in blood after radiotherapy plus ipilimumab.

Method: immunoSEQ multiplex PCR; TCRdb's copy keeps in-frame clones and lacks some. The sample carries fewer than 85,000 clones, around 84% recorded once. This sample comprised peripheral blood, obtained from a patient treated with radiotherapy plus ipilimumab. This TCR came from a human donor with non-small cell lung cancer who had stable disease on radiotherapy plus ipilimumab.

CDR3 loop: CASSHLLPGQDNEKLFF. CDR3 bases: TGTGCCAGCAGTCACCTTCTACCGGGACAAGATAATGAAAAACTGTTTTTT. The rearrangement uses TRBV27 and TRBJ1-4, with D perhaps TRBD1 (6 bases). Germline V gene sequence: CDR1 MNHEY, CDR2 SMNVEV (reference sequence). This CDR3 comprises 17 residues. Trimming stripped 5 bases from V and 4 bases from J, with 20 bases between.